This T cell receptor (beta chain) was identified in a study of persistence of HIV-infected CD4 T cells. Study background: Suppressive ART had lasted a median of approximately 8 years.

As for this clone: What it binds is not known.

Lysates of CMV-infected fibroblasts at around 9.8 ug/mL stimulated these cells. Sorted nonresponding memory CD4+ T cells were CD40L-negative, CD69-negative, CD45RO-high. The CDR3 contains 13 residues. Trimming removed 9 bases at V and 0 bases at J, with 10 bases between. The libraries were made with immunoSEQ version 4 in survey mode. Repertoires were generated with immunoSEQ multiplex PCR, while TCRdb's copy carries only in-frame clones and drops some. The table lists fewer than 40,000 clones, 65% to 90% of them singletons. The chain has TRBV12-3 or TRBV12-4 and TRBJ2-3; tentative D call: TRBD2 (6 bases). The material sequenced was CD4+ T cells sorted from PBMCs after 18-hour stimulation, taken from a patient who received antiretroviral therapy. The sequence derives from an adult man with HIV who was CMV-seropositive. As DNA, the CDR3 is TGTGCCAGTCGGGGGTATAGCACAGATACGCAGTATTTT. Translating it yields CASRGYSTDTQYF.